The 29 T cell receptor beta chains presented below share a single source sample, sequenced in a study of T-cell reconstitution after alpha-beta-depleted transplantation in children. Unique molecular identifiers were built into the TCRbeta library. TCRdb redid the calling of the PCR reads with MiXCR, one entry per CDR3 protein. This table has some 640,000 distinct CDR3 sequences, around a sixth appearing once. Source: PBMCs from the stem cell graft donor, taken from the stem cell graft. These TCRs come from a human donor who donated a stem cell graft to a child with acute myeloid leukemia.

J is TRBJ2-7 and V is TRBV20-1, with 10 nucleotides matching TRBD2. J lost 1 base, V lost 0 bases, and 9 bases had no gene match. Germline CDR1 and CDR2: DFQATT and SNEGSKA (reference sequence). The CDR3 runs 17 residues. The CDR3 protein is CSARDPLASGGSYEQYF. The CDR3 DNA reads TGCAGTGCTAGAGATCCCTTGGCTAGCGGGGGATCCTACGAGCAGTACTTC.

The chain recombines TRBV4-1 with TRBJ2-7; TRBD1 or TRBD2 may be the D gene (5 bases each). Between the trimmed V and J ends, which lost 2 bases and 1 base, there was a span of 9 bases. The CDR3 is 14 amino acids. Germline V lookup: CDR1 MGHRA, CDR2 YSYEKL. In DNA, the CDR3 is TGCGCCAGCAGCCAACGGGACCTATCCTACGAGCAGTACTTC. Amino acids: CASSQRDLSYEQYF.

This clonotype was detected ten times or more. The chain links TRBV20-1 to TRBJ2-7, with D uncertain. Germline-derived CDR1 and CDR2 are DFQATT and SNEGSKA (reference sequence). The germline V and J ends were trimmed by 1 base and 3 bases, with 7 bases remaining between them. The CDR3 consists of 12 residues. This CDR3 reads CSARVGGYEQYV. Written as DNA, the CDR3 is TGCAGTGCTAGAGTGGGCGGCTACGAGCAGTACGTC.

There are many counts of this clonotype. The gene calls are TRBV12-3 or TRBV12-4 and TRBJ2-3, with D hard to call. The CDR3 is made up of 12 amino acids. Trimming stripped 5 bases from V and 5 bases from J, with 8 bases between. The CDR3 reads CASSPRGDTQYF. For the CDR3, the DNA is TGTGCCAGCAGTCCACGCGGAGATACGCAGTATTTT.

This clonotype was observed a handful of times. The chain employs TRBV15 and TRBJ2-3; maybe TRBD2 (6 bases). Trimming removed 8 bases from V and 2 bases from J, with 14 bases in between. Per germline, CDR1 LNHNV and CDR2 YYDKDF (reference sequence). CDR3 size: 14 residues. CDR3 sequence: CATRGWGDTDTQYF. CDR3 nucleotides: TGTGCCACCCGAGGGTGGGGGGACACAGATACGCAGTATTTT.

The chain combines TRBV10-1 with TRBJ1-4; no definite D call. The CDR3 totals 17 residues. Germline-derived CDR1 and CDR2 are WNHNN and SYGVQD (reference sequence). Trimming removed 1 base at V and 4 bases at J, with 16 bases between. The CDR3 nucleotides are TGCGCCAGCAGTGAGTTTCGGCCGGTTACGGATAATGAAAAACTGTTTTTT. This translates into CASSEFRPVTDNEKLFF.

This clonotype appeared many times. V usage is TRBV20-1 and J usage is TRBJ1-5, with TRBD1 identical over 8 bases. The CDR3 extends over 14 amino acids. Germline CDR1 reads DFQATT; CDR2 reads SNEGSKA (reference sequence). V shed 2 bases, J shed 4 bases, and the junction held 4 bases outside the gene matches. CDR3 sequence: CSARQGAMNQPQHF. CDR3 in DNA: TGCAGTGCTAGACAGGGGGCGATGAATCAGCCCCAGCATTTT.

Only a few counts were recorded for this clonotype. The genes are TRBV7-2 and TRBJ2-7; TRBD2 matches at 14 bases. The CDR3 is 15 amino acids. CDR1 is SGHTA and CDR2 is FQGNSA in the germline V gene. The J segment lost 7 bases and the V segment lost 5 bases, leaving 7 bases of the junction unmatched. CDR3: CASSTGTSGGREQYF. CDR3 nucleotides: TGTGCCAGCAGCACAGGGACTAGCGGGGGTCGGGAGCAGTACTTC.

Many counts were recorded for this clonotype. This rearrangement joins TRBV12-3 or TRBV12-4 to TRBJ2-3; D is unresolved. Trimming left V 7 bases short and J 0 bases short, with 8 bases between. CDR3 length equals 13 residues. The CDR3 reads CASTATSTDTQYF. CDR3 nucleotides: TGTGCCAGCACCGCGACTAGCACAGATACGCAGTATTTT.

The chain links TRBV6-2 or TRBV6-3 to TRBJ2-3, with 9 bases lining up with TRBD1. Germline V lookup: CDR1 MNHEY, CDR2 SVGEGT. The CDR3 has 18 residues. The junction had 16 bases not matched to a gene; V was cut back by 4 bases and J by 5 bases. Here the CDR3 DNA reads TGTGCCAGCAGTTCATTTCGGTACAGGGGGCTTGCCGGAGATACGCAGTATTTT. Translation: CASSSFRYRGLAGDTQYF.

This clonotype was observed a few times. The gene calls are TRBV6-5 and TRBJ1-2, with 8 nucleotides matching TRBD1. V was pared by 4 bases and J by 7 bases, with 5 bases of the junction left unmatched. The germline V gene has CDR1 MNHEY and CDR2 SVGAGI. The CDR3 consists of 13 residues. The CDR3 region is CASSSRQGFGYTF. DNA for the CDR3: TGTGCCAGCAGTTCCAGACAGGGGTTTGGCTACACCTTC.

This clonotype was observed many times. The chain carries TRBV5-5 and TRBJ1-3; unclear D gene. Trimming cost V 0 bases and J 0 bases, with 10 bases left between them. Germline V gives CDR1 SGHKS, CDR2 YYEKEE (reference sequence). There are 16 residues in the CDR3. The CDR3 sequence is CASSLEAGSSGNTIYF. The CDR3, as DNA: TGTGCCAGCAGCTTGGAGGCGGGGAGCTCTGGAAACACCATATATTTT.

This clonotype has ten or more counts. The rearrangement joins TRBV29-1 to TRBJ2-1, with D possibly matching TRBD1 (6 bases). Trimming cost V 4 bases and J 3 bases, with 10 bases left between them. The CDR3 totals 13 residues. Germline CDR1 is SQVTM and CDR2 is ANQGSEA. The CDR3 DNA sequence: TGCAGCGTTGGGCAGGGGAACTACAATGAGCAGTTCTTC. Its protein is CSVGQGNYNEQFF.

The chain combines TRBV3-1 with TRBJ1-2, with D unclear. The V gene's germline CDR1 is LGHDT and CDR2 YNNKEL (reference sequence). The germline V and J ends were trimmed by 0 bases and 5 bases, with 7 bases remaining between them. CDR3 size: 13 residues. CDR3 sequence (DNA): TGTGCCAGCAGCCAAGAGTCGCTATATGGCTACACCTTC. It yields the protein CASSQESLYGYTF.

This clonotype was recorded many times. The chain carries TRBV5-1 and TRBJ1-6; D remains unclear. The CDR3 extends over 13 amino acids. The V and J ends lost 4 bases and 10 bases respectively, with 12 bases between them. Germline assignment: CDR1 SGHRS and CDR2 YFSETQ. The CDR3 region is CASSPTPESPLHF. DNA of the CDR3: TGCGCCAGCAGCCCGACCCCTGAGTCACCCCTCCACTTT.

This clonotype was seen a few times. The chain couples TRBV7-8 to TRBJ2-5, with 7 bases that match TRBD2. This CDR3 has 16 amino acids. V was clipped by 1 base and J by 5 bases; unmatched bases: 10. Germline assignment: CDR1 SGHVS and CDR2 FQNEAQ. CDR3 amino acids: CASSLGAGLGMETQYF. CDR3 bases: TGTGCCAGCAGCTTAGGTGCCGGACTAGGTATGGAGACCCAGTACTTC.

This clonotype was found a few times. The chain recombines TRBV20-1 with TRBJ2-7; weak D call: TRBD2 (6 bases). Germline V gene lookup returns CDR1 DFQATT and CDR2 SNEGSKA (reference sequence). Trimming took off 5 bases at V and 4 bases at J, with 15 bases between the two ends. The CDR3 totals 13 residues. This CDR3 reads CSAAGRGPYEQYF. The CDR3, as DNA: TGCAGTGCTGCCGGGCGGGGACCATACGAGCAGTACTTC.

This clonotype was picked up a small number of times. This chain links TRBV5-5 with TRBJ2-3, with D possibly called TRBD1 or TRBD2 (5 bases each). V was cut by 4 bases and J by 4 bases, with 10 bases left in between. Germline lookup yields CDR1 SGHKS and CDR2 YYEKEE (reference sequence). This CDR3 region has 13 residues. The CDR3 coding sequence is TGTGCCAGCAGCGTTGAGGGGCCAGATACGCAGTATTTT. Amino acids: CASSVEGPDTQYF. Together with reference TRBV5-5 and TRBJ2-3, the CDR3 gives the full variable domain: DAGVTQSPTHLIKTRGQQVTLRCSPISGHKSVSWYQQVLGQGPQFIFQYYEKEERGRGNFPDRFSARQFPNYSSELNVNALLLGDSALYLCASSVEGPDTQYFGPGTRLTVL.

This clonotype was seen many times. The chain links TRBV20-1 to TRBJ2-3; 7 bases map to TRBD2. The CDR3 loop spans 15 amino acids. CDR1 DFQATT and CDR2 SNEGSKA come from the germline V gene (reference sequence). V was clipped by 6 bases and J by 1 base; unmatched bases: 10. CDR3: CSADIGLVGTDTQYF. For the CDR3, the DNA is TGCAGTGCAGACATCGGACTAGTGGGCACAGATACGCAGTATTTT.

This clonotype was seen more than once but under ten times. The chain combines TRBV7-6 with TRBJ2-5; D remains unclear. Germline V CDR1 and CDR2: SGHVS, FNYEAQ. The CDR3 has 13 amino acids. Trimming shortened V by 4 bases and J by 5 bases, and 11 bases separated the two germline ends. The DNA for the CDR3 is TGTGCCAGCAGCTCGTCTGAGGCGGAGACCCAGTACTTC. Residues: CASSSSEAETQYF.

This clonotype has a count of ten or more. The J gene is TRBJ1-5, the V gene TRBV7-8; D gene ambiguous. V dropped 2 bases and J dropped 3 bases, with 11 bases sitting between them. The CDR3 consists of 15 residues. Germline-derived CDR1 and CDR2 are SGHVS and FQNEAQ. The CDR3 nucleotides are TGTGCCAGCAGCTTATTTGAGGGTTCCAATCAGCCCCAGCATTTT. Encoded protein: CASSLFEGSNQPQHF.

Turning to this clonotype: An end of the junction does not agree with germline; a read error may underlie this. The chain carries TRBV5-1 and TRBJ2-3; a possible D gene is TRBD2 (7 bases). The CDR3 is made up of 15 amino acids. From germline, CDR1 is SGHRS and CDR2 YFSETQ. The CDR3 loop reads CASSLPGGRTNTQYF. DNA for the CDR3: TGCGCCAGCAGCCTACCCGGGGGGCGCACAAATACGCAGTATTTT. Full variable domain (outside the CDR3, taken from reference TRBV5-1 and TRBJ2-3): KAGVTQTPRYLIKTRGQQVTLSCSPISGHRSVSWYQQTPGQGLQFLFEYFSETQRNKGNFPGRFSGRQFSNSRSEMNVSTLELGDSALYLCASSLPGGRTNTQYFGPGTRLTVL.

Concerning this clonotype itself: This sequence may be a read error, since a much larger clone differs from it by one base. The chain combines TRBV6-1 with TRBJ2-5, with D possibly matching TRBD2 (5 bases). The CDR3 sequence is 16 residues long. Germline-derived CDR1 and CDR2 are MNHNS and SASEGT. The CDR3 loop is CASSEVTVLAREIQYF. The DNA for the CDR3 is TGTGCCAGCAGTGAAGTAACGGTGCTAGCCCGAGAGATCCAGTACTTC.

This clonotype appeared a few times. The chain joins TRBV30 to TRBJ2-7, with a tentative D call TRBD1 (6 bases). This CDR3 contains 14 residues. The V gene's germline CDR1 is GTSNPN and CDR2 SVGIG (reference sequence). Trimming took 4 bases from V and 6 from J, leaving 19 bases between them. CDR3 nucleotides: TGTGCCTGGACCTCGTGGGGGCTTGGAGGCGAGCAGTACTTC. Translated: CAWTSWGLGGEQYF.

This clonotype has only one observation. The rearrangement joins TRBV28 to TRBJ2-2, with 7 nucleotides matching TRBD1. CDR3 length: 15 amino acids. J lost 5 bases, V lost 3 bases, and 6 bases had no gene match. Germline V gene data show CDR1 as MDHEN and CDR2 as SYDVKM. The DNA of the CDR3 is TGTGCCAGCAGTTTTTGGGCAGGGGGTACCGGGGAGCTGTTTTTT. Its protein is CASSFWAGGTGELFF.

V usage is TRBV6-2 or TRBV6-3 and J usage is TRBJ1-5; perhaps TRBD1 as D (5 bases). The CDR3 consists of 16 residues. CDR1 is MNHEY, CDR2 SVGEGT, per germline. V lost 5 bases to trimming and J lost 0 bases, with 14 bases between them. CDR3 protein: CASSHRGRDSNQPQHF. CDR3 DNA sequence: TGTGCCAGCAGTCACCGGGGACGGGATAGCAATCAGCCCCAGCATTTT.

This clonotype was observed a few times. The chain uses TRBV18 and TRBJ2-5; D is undetermined. CDR3 length equals 14 residues. V was clipped by 2 bases and J by 5 bases, with 12 bases between them. Germline loops: CDR1 KGHSH, CDR2 LQKENI. CDR3 DNA: TGTGCCAGCTCACCAGGCGTAGAAGGGGAGACCCAGTACTTC. This sequence encodes CASSPGVEGETQYF.

CDR3 sequence: CASSLGYEKLFF. Written as DNA, the CDR3 is TGTGCCAGCTCACTGGGATATGAAAAACTGTTTTTT. The V call is TRBV18, the J call TRBJ1-4; unclear D gene. Germline V gene lookup returns CDR1 KGHSH and CDR2 LQKENI. This CDR3 spans 12 amino acids. Deletions cut 4 bases from V and 6 bases from J, with 6 bases between. The variable domain in full, completed from reference TRBV18 and TRBJ1-4, reads NAGVMQNPRHLVRRRGQEARLRCSPMKGHSHVYWYRQLPEEGLKFMVYLQKENIIDESGMPKERFSAEFPKEGPSILRIQQVVRGDSAAYFCASSLGYEKLFFGSGTQLSVL.

There are a few counts of this clonotype. The chain carries TRBV12-3 or TRBV12-4 and TRBJ2-2; D is unclear. Trimming shortened V by 6 bases and J by 5 bases, and 16 bases separated the two germline ends. The CDR3 consists of 15 residues. CDR3 residues: CASSDAATTTGELFF. CDR3 bases: TGTGCCAGCAGCGACGCAGCTACCACGACCGGGGAGCTGTTTTTT.